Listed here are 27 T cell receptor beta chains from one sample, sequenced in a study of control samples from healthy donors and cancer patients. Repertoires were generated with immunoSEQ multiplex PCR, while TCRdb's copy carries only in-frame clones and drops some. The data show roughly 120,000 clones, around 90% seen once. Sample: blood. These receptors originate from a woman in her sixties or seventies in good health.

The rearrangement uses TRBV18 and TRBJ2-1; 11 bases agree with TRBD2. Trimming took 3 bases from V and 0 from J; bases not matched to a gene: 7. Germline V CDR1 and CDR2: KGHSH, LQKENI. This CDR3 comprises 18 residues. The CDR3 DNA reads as TGTGCCAGCTCACCCCCGGGACTAGCGGATAGCTCCTACAATGAGCAGTTCTTC. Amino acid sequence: CASSPPGLADSSYNEQFF.

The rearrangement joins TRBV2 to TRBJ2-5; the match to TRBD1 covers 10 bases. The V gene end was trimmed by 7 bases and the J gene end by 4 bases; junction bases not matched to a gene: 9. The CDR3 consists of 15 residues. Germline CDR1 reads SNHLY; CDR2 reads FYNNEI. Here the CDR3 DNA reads TGTGCCAGCAATATACTGGGACAGGGGATAGAGACCCAGTACTTC. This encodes CASNILGQGIETQYF.

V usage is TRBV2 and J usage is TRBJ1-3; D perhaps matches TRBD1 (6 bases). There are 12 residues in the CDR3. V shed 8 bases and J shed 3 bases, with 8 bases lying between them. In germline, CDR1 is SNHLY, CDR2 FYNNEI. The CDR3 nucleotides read TGTGCCAGCTACAGGGATGGAAACACCATATATTTT. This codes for CASYRDGNTIYF.

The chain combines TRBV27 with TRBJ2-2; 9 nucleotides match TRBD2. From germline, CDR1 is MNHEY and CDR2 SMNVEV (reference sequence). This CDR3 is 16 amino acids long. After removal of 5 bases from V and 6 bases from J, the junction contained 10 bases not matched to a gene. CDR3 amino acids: CASSPSFSGGAGELFF. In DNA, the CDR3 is TGTGCCAGCAGTCCAAGTTTTAGCGGGGGAGCCGGGGAGCTGTTTTTT.

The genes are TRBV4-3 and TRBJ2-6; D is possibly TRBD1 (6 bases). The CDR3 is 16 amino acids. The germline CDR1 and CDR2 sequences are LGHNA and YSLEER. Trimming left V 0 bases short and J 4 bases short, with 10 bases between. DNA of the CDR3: TGCGCCAGCAGCCAAGAAAGAGGGACAGGGGCCAACGTCCTGACTTTC. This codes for CASSQERGTGANVLTF.

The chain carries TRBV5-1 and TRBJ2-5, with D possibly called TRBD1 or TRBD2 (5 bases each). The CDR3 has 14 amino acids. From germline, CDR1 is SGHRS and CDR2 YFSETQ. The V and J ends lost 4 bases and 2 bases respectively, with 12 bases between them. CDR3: CASSIGAFQETQYF. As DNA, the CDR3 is TGCGCCAGCAGCATCGGGGCATTTCAAGAGACCCAGTACTTC.

The CDR3 sequence is CASSLQDTSYGYTF. CDR3 DNA: TGTGCCAGCTCACTACAGGACACTTCTTATGGCTACACCTTC. This chain joins TRBV18 and TRBJ1-2; TRBD1 is a possible D gene (5 bases). V gave up 4 bases and J gave up 5 bases, with 14 bases separating them. Germline CDR1 reads KGHSH; CDR2 reads LQKENI. The CDR3 is made up of 14 amino acids.

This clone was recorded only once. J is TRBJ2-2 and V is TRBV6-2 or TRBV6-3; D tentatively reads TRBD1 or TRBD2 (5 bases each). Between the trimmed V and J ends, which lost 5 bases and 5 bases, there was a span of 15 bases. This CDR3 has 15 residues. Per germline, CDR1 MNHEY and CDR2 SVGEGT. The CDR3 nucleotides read TGTGCCAGCAGTCCCGGAAGAGGGGAGACCGGGGAGCTGTTTTTT. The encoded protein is CASSPGRGETGELFF.

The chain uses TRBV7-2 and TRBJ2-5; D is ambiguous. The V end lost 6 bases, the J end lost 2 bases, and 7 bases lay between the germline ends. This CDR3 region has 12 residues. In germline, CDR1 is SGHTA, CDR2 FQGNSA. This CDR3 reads CASSLRQETQYF. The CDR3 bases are TGTGCCAGCAGTTTGAGACAAGAGACCCAGTACTTC.

The CDR3 here is CASSVAPAAGESPLHF. In DNA, the CDR3 is TGTGCCAGCAGCGTAGCTCCGGCGGCAGGGGAATCACCCCTCCACTTT. This rearrangement joins TRBV9 to TRBJ1-6; D is possibly TRBD1 (6 bases). The V gene's germline CDR1 is SGDLS and CDR2 YYNGEE. The ends were cut back, 0 bases at V and 10 bases at J, with 17 bases in the middle. This CDR3 contains 16 residues.

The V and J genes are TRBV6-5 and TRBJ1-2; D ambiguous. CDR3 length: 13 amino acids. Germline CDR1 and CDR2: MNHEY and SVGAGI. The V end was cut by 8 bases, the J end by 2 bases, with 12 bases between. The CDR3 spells CASLQQRNYGYTF. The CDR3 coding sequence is TGTGCCAGCCTCCAACAGCGGAACTATGGCTACACCTTC.

CDR3 DNA: TGTGCCACCGGGGACAGGGAGGCGCGGTACACCTTC. Its protein product is CATGDREARYTF. This chain links TRBV6-5 with TRBJ1-2; 9 bases are a match to TRBD1. The germline gives CDR1 MNHEY, CDR2 SVGAGI. The CDR3 is made up of 12 amino acids. V gave up 10 bases and J gave up 11 bases; unmatched junction bases: 11.

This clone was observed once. CDR3 sequence: CASSLEGPPAPLHF. The DNA of the CDR3 is TGTGCCAGCAGCTTAGAGGGTCCTCCGGCACCCCTCCACTTT. The chain uses TRBV7-9 and TRBJ1-6; D unresolved. The CDR3 contains 14 residues. V lost 1 base, J lost 11 bases, and 12 bases lay in between. Germline V gene lookup returns CDR1 SEHNR and CDR2 FQNEAQ (reference sequence).

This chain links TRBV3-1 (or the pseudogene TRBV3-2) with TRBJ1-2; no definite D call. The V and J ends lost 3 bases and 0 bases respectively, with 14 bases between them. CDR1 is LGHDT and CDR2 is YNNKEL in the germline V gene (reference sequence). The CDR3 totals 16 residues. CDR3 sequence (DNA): TGTGCCAGCAGCCAGGATAACAGAGTAGCTAACTATGGCTACACCTTC. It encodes CASSQDNRVANYGYTF.

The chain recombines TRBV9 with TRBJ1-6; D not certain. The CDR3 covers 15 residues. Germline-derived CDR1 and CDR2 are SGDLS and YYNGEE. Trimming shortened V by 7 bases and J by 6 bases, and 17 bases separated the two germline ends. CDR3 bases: TGTGCCAGCTCCGTAGAAGGATCGGCTAATTCACCCCTCCACTTT. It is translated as CASSVEGSANSPLHF.

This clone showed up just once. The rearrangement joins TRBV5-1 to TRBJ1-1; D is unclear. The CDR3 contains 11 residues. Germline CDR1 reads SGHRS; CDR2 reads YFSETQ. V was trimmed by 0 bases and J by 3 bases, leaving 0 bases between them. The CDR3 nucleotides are TGCGCCAGCAGCTTGGACACTGAAGCTTTCTTT. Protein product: CASSLDTEAFF.

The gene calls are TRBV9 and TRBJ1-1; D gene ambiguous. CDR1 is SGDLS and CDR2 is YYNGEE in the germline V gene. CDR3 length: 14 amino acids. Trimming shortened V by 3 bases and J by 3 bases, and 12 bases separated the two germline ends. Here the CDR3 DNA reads TGTGCCAGCAGCGCCCAGCCGGGAGACACTGAAGCTTTCTTT. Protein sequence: CASSAQPGDTEAFF.

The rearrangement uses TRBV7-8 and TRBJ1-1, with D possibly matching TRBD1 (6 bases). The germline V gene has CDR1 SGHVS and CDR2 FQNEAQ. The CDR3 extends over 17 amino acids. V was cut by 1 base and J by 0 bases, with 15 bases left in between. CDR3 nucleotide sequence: TGTGCCAGCAGCTTAGGGGCAGGGGTTATGATGAACACTGAAGCTTTCTTT. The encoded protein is CASSLGAGVMMNTEAFF.

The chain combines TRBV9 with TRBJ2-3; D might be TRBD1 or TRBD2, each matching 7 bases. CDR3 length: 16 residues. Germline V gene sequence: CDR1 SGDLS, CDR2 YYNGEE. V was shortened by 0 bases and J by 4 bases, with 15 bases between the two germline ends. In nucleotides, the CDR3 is TGTGCCAGCAGCGTAGTTGCAGGGGGGGTCGCAGATACGCAGTATTTT. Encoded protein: CASSVVAGGVADTQYF.

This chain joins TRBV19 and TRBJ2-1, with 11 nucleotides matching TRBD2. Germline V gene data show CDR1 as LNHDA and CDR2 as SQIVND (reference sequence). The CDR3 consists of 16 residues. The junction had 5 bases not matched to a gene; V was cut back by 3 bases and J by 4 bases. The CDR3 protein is CASSIRASGGYNEQFF. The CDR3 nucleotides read TGTGCCAGTAGTATTCGGGCTAGCGGGGGGTACAATGAGCAGTTCTTC.

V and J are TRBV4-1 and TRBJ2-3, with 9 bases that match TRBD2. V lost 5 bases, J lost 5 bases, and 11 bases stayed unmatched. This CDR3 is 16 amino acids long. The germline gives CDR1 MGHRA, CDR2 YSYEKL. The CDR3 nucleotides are TGCGCCAGCAGCAACCCCCTAGCGGGGACCGGAGATACGCAGTATTTT. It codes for CASSNPLAGTGDTQYF.

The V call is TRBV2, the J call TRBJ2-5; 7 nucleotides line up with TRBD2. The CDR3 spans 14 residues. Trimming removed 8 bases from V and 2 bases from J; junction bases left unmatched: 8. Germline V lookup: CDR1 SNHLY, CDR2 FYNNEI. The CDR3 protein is CASAGLSGQETQYF. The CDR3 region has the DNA TGTGCCAGCGCGGGACTTAGCGGGCAAGAGACCCAGTACTTC. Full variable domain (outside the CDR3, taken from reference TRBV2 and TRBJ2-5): EPEVTQTPSHQVTQMGQEVILRCVPISNHLYFYWYRQILGQKVEFLVSFYNNEISEKSEIFDDQFSVERPDGSNFTLKIRSTKLEDSAMYFCASAGLSGQETQYFGPGTRLLVL.

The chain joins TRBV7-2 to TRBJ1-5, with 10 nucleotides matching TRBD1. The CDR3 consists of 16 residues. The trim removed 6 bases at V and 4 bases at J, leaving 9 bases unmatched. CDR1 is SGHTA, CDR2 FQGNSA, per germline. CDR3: CASSSWDRGLNQPQHF. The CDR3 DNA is TGTGCCAGCAGTTCTTGGGACAGGGGACTAAATCAGCCCCAGCATTTT.

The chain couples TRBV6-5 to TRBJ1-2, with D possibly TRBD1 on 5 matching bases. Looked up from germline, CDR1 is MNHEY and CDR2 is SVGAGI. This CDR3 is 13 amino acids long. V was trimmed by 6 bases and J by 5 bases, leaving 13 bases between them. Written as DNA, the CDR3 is TGTGCCAGCAGCGAGGACCGGGGGTATGGCTACACCTTC. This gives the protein CASSEDRGYGYTF.

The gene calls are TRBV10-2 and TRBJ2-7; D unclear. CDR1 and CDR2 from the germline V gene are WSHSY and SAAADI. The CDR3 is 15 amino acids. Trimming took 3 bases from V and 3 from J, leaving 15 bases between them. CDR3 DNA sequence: TGCGCCAGCAGTGATTACCCTAGGGCGTACTACGAGCAGTACTTC. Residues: CASSDYPRAYYEQYF.

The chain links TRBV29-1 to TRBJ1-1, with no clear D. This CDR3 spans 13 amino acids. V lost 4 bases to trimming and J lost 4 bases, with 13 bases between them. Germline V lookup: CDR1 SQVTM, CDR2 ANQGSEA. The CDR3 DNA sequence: TGCAGCGTTGCGGAGGACGGCCTCACTGAAGCTTTCTTT. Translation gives CSVAEDGLTEAFF.

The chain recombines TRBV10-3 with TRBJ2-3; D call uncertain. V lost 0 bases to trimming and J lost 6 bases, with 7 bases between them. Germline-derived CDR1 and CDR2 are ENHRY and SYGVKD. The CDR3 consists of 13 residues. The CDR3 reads CAISESPLDTQYF. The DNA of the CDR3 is TGTGCCATCAGTGAGTCGCCTCTGGATACGCAGTATTTT.